A single sample gave rise to the 6 T cell receptor beta chains below, sequenced in a study of shared clonotypes between healthy human individuals (dated by TCRdb to about 2020). Library preparation was by the immunoSEQ multiplex PCR assay. TCRdb took over this immuneACCESS table, retaining in-frame rearrangements with V and J assigned. Such tables are incomplete; in checked studies, under half of the missing clones stem from an unresolved V gene, and the remainder is unexplained. The sample includes some 2,000,000 clones, with roughly 95% observed a single time. 0.85% to 1.2% of the sample is in the top ten clones. For the CD8 naive samples, CD45RO-negative cells were positively selected for CCR7, yielding a CD45RA+CCR7+ population from which TemRA cells were excluded. Input material: naive CD8+ T cells sorted from blood. The label giving this sample's cell subset or site can be read as: CD45RA+CCR7+. The receptors stem from a man younger than 35 in good health.

This chain links TRBV11-2 with TRBJ2-7; D is perhaps TRBD1 (7 bases). The CDR3 extends over 16 amino acids. Germline lookup yields CDR1 SGHAT and CDR2 FQNNGV. The ends were cut back, 2 bases at V and 1 base at J, with 15 bases in the middle. The CDR3 bases are TGTGCCAGCAGCTTAAATCAGGGGGGATTTTCCTACGAGCAGTACTTC. It specifies CASSLNQGGFSYEQYF.

Only one count was recorded for this clone. This chain joins TRBV27 and TRBJ1-2, with no clear D. This CDR3 is built from 14 residues. The germline gives CDR1 MNHEY, CDR2 SMNVEV (reference sequence). Trimming pared 4 bases from V and 6 bases from J, leaving 15 bases between. The CDR3 loop is CASSSSTRKDGYTF. The CDR3, as DNA: TGTGCCAGCAGTTCGTCGACGAGGAAAGATGGCTACACCTTC.

The V and J genes are TRBV4-1 and TRBJ1-1; unclear D gene. Germline V lookup: CDR1 MGHRA, CDR2 YSYEKL. The CDR3 has 16 amino acids. Trimming removed 0 bases at V and 1 base at J, with 12 bases between. DNA for the CDR3: TGCGCCAGCAGCCAAGAGGGCCTGGTCCGGAACACTGAAGCTTTCTTT. Translation gives CASSQEGLVRNTEAFF.

The chain carries TRBV5-1 and TRBJ2-7, with 10 bases fitting TRBD2. This CDR3 spans 17 amino acids. V shed 0 bases, J shed 1 base, and the junction held 7 bases outside the gene matches. Germline loops: CDR1 SGHRS, CDR2 YFSETQ. This chain's CDR3 is CASSLETGTSASYEQYF. CDR3 DNA sequence: TGCGCCAGCAGCTTGGAGACCGGGACTAGCGCATCCTACGAGCAGTACTTC.

The chain carries TRBV7-9 and TRBJ2-5, with 8 bases fitting TRBD2. Germline CDR1 reads SEHNR; CDR2 reads FQNEAQ (reference sequence). The CDR3 has 16 amino acids. The J segment lost 4 bases and the V segment lost 2 bases, leaving 9 bases of the junction unmatched. The CDR3 region is CASSLLGTGGSETQYF. CDR3 in DNA: TGTGCCAGCAGCTTACTGGGGACGGGGGGGTCAGAGACCCAGTACTTC.

As for this clone: Different DNA sequences within this sample yield the same CDR3. The chain employs TRBV6-5 and TRBJ2-2; a weak D match, TRBD1 (5 bases). The length of the CDR3 is 13 residues. The V end was cut by 3 bases, the J end by 6 bases, with 8 bases between. The germline V gene has CDR1 MNHEY and CDR2 SVGAGI. CDR3 bases: TGTGCCAGCAGTTATGGGGCCGCCGGGGAGCTGTTTTTT. Translating it yields CASSYGAAGELFF.